This paragraph reports one TCR beta chain. Constant-region reverse primers amplified full-length variable regions, followed by semi-nested Nested Universal Primer A PCR. Using its own MiXCR run on the 5' RACE reads, TCRdb lists one record per CDR3 protein. The profile shows about 43,000 distinct CDR3 sequences, 22% of them singletons. This CDR3 is 15 amino acids long. V was shortened by 1 base and J by 2 bases, with 12 bases between the two germline ends. The germline V gene has CDR1 SGHDT and CDR2 YYEEEE. Cells sorted as Tregs were CD4+, CD25+ and CD127-/low. This TCR was recovered from a female donor with breast cancer. The J gene is TRBJ2-5, the V gene TRBV5-6, with TRBD2 as a possible D gene (6 bases). The sequenced sample consisted of Tregs sorted from a lymph node. The CDR3 spells CASSLLSGGQETQYF. CDR3 coding DNA: TGTGCCAGCAGCTTGCTTAGCGGAGGGCAAGAGACCCAGTACTTC.